This entry lists 10 T cell receptor beta chains sequenced from one sample in a study of T cell repertoires in ileal Crohn's disease. The time point was: proximal margin of the surgical specimen (macroscopically non-inflamed). Data came from immunoSEQ multiplex PCR; TCRdb stores just in-frame clones and leaves some out. The sample gives approximately 7,300 clones, 75% to 85% of which show up once; 29% is in the top ten. Source material: ileal tissue. Receptor source: an adult with Crohn's disease.

This clone was seen only once. The V gene is TRBV18, the J gene TRBJ1-1; unclear D gene. The V and J ends lost 8 bases and 2 bases respectively, with 12 bases between them. This CDR3 contains 13 residues. The germline V gene encodes CDR1 KGHSH and CDR2 LQKENI. CDR3 sequence (DNA): TGTGCCAGCCGCGGTGGAGCCAACACTGAAGCTTTCTTT. This translates into CASRGGANTEAFF.

The rearrangement joins TRBV15 to TRBJ2-3; D unresolved. Deletions cut 0 bases from V and 2 bases from J, with 18 bases between. This CDR3 region has 18 residues. Germline V CDR1 and CDR2: LNHNV, YYDKDF (reference sequence). CDR3 residues: CATSRDINLIPPTDTQYF. CDR3 in DNA: TGTGCCACCAGCAGAGATATAAATCTGATCCCACCCACAGATACGCAGTATTTT.

The rearrangement joins TRBV30 to TRBJ2-1, with 8 positions matching TRBD2. The CDR3 totals 14 residues. J gave up 6 bases and V 1 base, and 5 bases lay outside the gene matches. Germline V gives CDR1 GTSNPN, CDR2 SVGIG (reference sequence). This CDR3 is CAWSALAAVNEQFF. The CDR3 DNA reads as TGTGCCTGGAGTGCACTAGCGGCGGTCAATGAGCAGTTCTTC.

V usage is TRBV27 and J usage is TRBJ2-1, with 15 bases matching TRBD2. The junction had 17 bases not matched to a gene; V was cut back by 7 bases and J by 1 base. This CDR3 comprises 21 residues. Germline V gives CDR1 MNHEY, CDR2 SMNVEV (reference sequence). The CDR3: CASTPTNVGTSGRPSYNEQFF. The CDR3 DNA reads as TGTGCCAGCACCCCAACGAATGTCGGGACTAGCGGGAGGCCTTCCTACAATGAGCAGTTCTTC.

This chain uses TRBV5-1 with TRBJ2-5, with 11 positions matching TRBD2. V gave up 2 bases and J gave up 5 bases; unmatched junction bases: 11. The CDR3 spans 17 residues. Germline values: CDR1 SGHRS, CDR2 YFSETQ. The CDR3 DNA reads as TGCGCCAGCAGCTTTACTAATAGCGGGGGGGCCGGCGAGACCCAGTACTTC. Its protein is CASSFTNSGGAGETQYF. Together with reference TRBV5-1 and TRBJ2-5, the CDR3 gives the full variable domain: KAGVTQTPRYLIKTRGQQVTLSCSPISGHRSVSWYQQTPGQGLQFLFEYFSETQRNKGNFPGRFSGRQFSNSRSEMNVSTLELGDSALYLCASSFTNSGGAGETQYFGPGTRLLVL.

V and J are TRBV28 and TRBJ2-1, with TRBD2 as a possible D gene (5 bases). The V gene lost 8 bases and the J gene lost 3 bases, with 14 bases spanning the gap. The CDR3 has 14 amino acids. The germline CDR1 and CDR2 sequences are MDHEN and SYDVKM. The CDR3 region has the DNA TGTGCCAGCGTCGGCTCCCGGGGCTACAATGAGCAGTTCTTC. As protein: CASVGSRGYNEQFF.

V and J are TRBV7-2 and TRBJ2-7, with D unclear. This CDR3 has 13 residues. Trimming removed 1 base from V and 4 bases from J, with 8 bases in between. From germline, CDR1 is SGHTA and CDR2 FQGNSA. The CDR3 protein is CASSLDVFYEQYF. In DNA form, the CDR3 reads TGTGCCAGCAGCTTAGATGTGTTTTACGAGCAGTACTTC.

The J gene is TRBJ1-2, the V gene TRBV2; 7 nucleotides align to TRBD1. With 8 bases clipped from V and 4 bases from J, the junction kept 7 bases outside the gene matches. This CDR3 spans 13 amino acids. Germline values: CDR1 SNHLY, CDR2 FYNNEI. CDR3 amino acids: CASERRGTYGYTF. The CDR3 DNA reads as TGTGCCAGCGAGCGCAGGGGGACCTATGGCTACACCTTC. The variable domain in full, with the rest retrieved from reference TRBV2 and TRBJ1-2, is EPEVTQTPSHQVTQMGQEVILRCVPISNHLYFYWYRQILGQKVEFLVSFYNNEISEKSEIFDDQFSVERPDGSNFTLKIRSTKLEDSAMYFCASERRGTYGYTFGSGTRLTVV.

V is TRBV5-5 and J is TRBJ2-7; maybe TRBD1 (5 bases). V was cut by 0 bases and J by 1 base, with 14 bases left in between. This CDR3 has 16 residues. Germline CDR1 and CDR2: SGHKS and YYEKEE (reference sequence). The CDR3 protein is CASSLAAGKLSYEQYF. DNA of the CDR3: TGTGCCAGCAGCTTGGCCGCAGGGAAGCTATCCTACGAGCAGTACTTC.

The V and J genes are TRBV16 and TRBJ2-7; D is uncertain. From germline, CDR1 is KGHSY and CDR2 FQNENV. Trimming removed 0 bases at V and 3 bases at J, with 9 bases between. The CDR3 extends over 14 amino acids. As DNA, the CDR3 is TGTGCCAGCAGCCAATCGCCAGTCCTCTACGAGCAGTACTTC. Its protein is CASSQSPVLYEQYF.